The present T cell receptor (beta chain) was sequenced within a study of regulatory T cells in long-lasting Graves disease (dated by TCRdb to the early 2020s). As for the study more broadly: Persistent Graves' disease meant more than 5 years of antithyroid drug treatment with TSH receptor autoantibodies that stayed positive. Antithyroid drugs had been taken for approximately 10 years on average by persistent Graves' disease patients in the clinical cohort. A total of around 35 samples were covered by TCR sequencing, comprising some 13 persistent and approximately 20 newly diagnosed Graves' disease patients. Patients with persistent Graves' disease were compared with patients with newly diagnosed Graves' disease using TCR sequencing and RNA sequencing of peripheral blood. The study took place in China and was registered as a clinical trial. Overall results and qualifications from the work: Sequencing and analysis were restricted to the TCR beta chain. A larger number of public clonotypes was shared among persistent patients (under 3,000) than among newly diagnosed patients (around 890). Compared with newly diagnosed patients, persistent Graves' disease patients had lower TCR Shannon entropy and fewer highly expanded clones, which suggests clonal expansion. The authors noted that the small sample size was a limitation that may lower accuracy. Only peripheral blood was studied, because thyroid tissue, the primary lesion, was inaccessible.

This clonotype has only a few counts. What antigen it recognizes has not been identified. The junction does not match germline at one end; this may be a read error. Interpreted using the paper, the time point label stands for: persistent/refractory GD, antithyroid drugs over 5 years with positive TRAb. RNA was extracted from PBMCs in TRIzol for both TCR sequencing and RNA sequencing. The diagnosis of Graves' disease followed American Thyroid Association guidelines. Recruitment of patients was carried out at an endocrinology department in Xi'an, China. Each patient gave approximately 9 milliliters of peripheral blood, collected in an EDTA anticoagulant tube. Ficoll Paque Plus density gradient separation was used to isolate PBMCs, and no further T cell sorting was performed. An Agilent 2100 Bioanalyzer and agarose gel were used to check RNA quality, while a NanoDrop 2000 measured RNA concentration. Library prep was done by multiplex PCR. The sequencer was an Illumina HiSeq 4000. iRepertoire HTBI primers and Arm-PCR amplification of CDR3 regions were used to construct TCR beta libraries. Before sequencing, the PCR products went through gel purification. On the study's bioinformatics: Gene usage analysis of CDR3 amino acid clonotypes used the 62 TRBV and 12 to 15 TRBJ segments found across samples. COPE and FqMerger were used to merge filtered high-quality paired reads into contigs. BLAST was used to align contigs to the IMGT TRBV, TRBD and TRBJ reference genes, and CDR3 was defined following IMGT. Any clonotype with a frequency above 0.1% was counted as a highly expanded clone. Shannon entropy served as the measure of repertoire diversity, while the Gini coefficient captured V-J evenness. A clonotype found in more than one individual was treated as public. The public reads were reprocessed in TCRdb via fastp at Q25 and MiXCR, keeping in-frame beta chains. Duplicate CDR3 protein sequences are folded into a single record with the most common DNA and genes. TCRdb's processing, not the authors', yielded these V and J calls. In all, the sample holds roughly 490,000 distinct CDR3 sequences, and approximately 23% of those were seen once. The ten largest account for about an eighth of the sample.

The material was peripheral blood mononuclear cells (PBMCs), obtained when the disease was refractory, from a patient treated with antithyroid drugs. This sequence was found in a female donor with Graves disease.

The CDR3 region: CASREGTVADPREQFF. The DNA is as follows: TGTGCCAGCAGAGAAGGCACAGTGGCGGACCCTCGTGAGCAGTTCTTC. The rearrangement combines TRBV2 with TRBJ2-1; the D gene is unclear. Based on the germline V gene, the CDR1 and CDR2 sequences are SNHLY and FYNNEI. The CDR3 measures 16 amino acids from cysteine to phenylalanine. Here the CDR3 DNA is all that survives: 48 bases in frame from base 1. The CDR3, completed at both ends by the reference TRBV2 and TRBJ2-1 genes, gives the full variable domain EPEVTQTPSHQVTQMGQEVILRCVPISNHLYFYWYRQILGQKVEFLVSFYNNEISEKSEIFDDQFSVERPDGSNFTLKIRSTKLEDSAMYFCASREGTVADPREQFFGPGTRLTVL.